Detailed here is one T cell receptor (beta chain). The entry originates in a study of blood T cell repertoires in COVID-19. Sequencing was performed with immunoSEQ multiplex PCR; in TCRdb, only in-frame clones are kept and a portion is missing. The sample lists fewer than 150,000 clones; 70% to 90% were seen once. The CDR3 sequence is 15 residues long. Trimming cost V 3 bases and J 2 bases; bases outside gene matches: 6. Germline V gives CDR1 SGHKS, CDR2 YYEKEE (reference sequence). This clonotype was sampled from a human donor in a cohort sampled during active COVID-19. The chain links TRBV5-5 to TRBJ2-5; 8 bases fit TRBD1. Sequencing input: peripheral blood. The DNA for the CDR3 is TGTGCCAGCAGCTATGGCGGGACAGGACAAGAGACCCAGTACTTC. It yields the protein CASSYGGTGQETQYF.